Each of the 27 T cell receptor beta chains below was sequenced from the same sample in a study of memory CD4+ T cells and cytomegalovirus serostatus. Single viable CD3+CD4+CD8-CD45RO+ cells were sorted as the memory CD4+ T cells. The data were produced by immunoSEQ multiplex PCR, yet TCRdb's version contains in-frame clones alone and is incomplete. The sample lists 50,000 to 75,000 clones, around 86% occurring once. Material for sequencing was memory CD4+ T cells from blood. These receptors originate from an adult in good health and CMV-seronegative.

The genes are TRBV14 and TRBJ2-1; 7 nucleotides align to TRBD1. Germline V gene lookup returns CDR1 SGHDN and CDR2 FVKESK. The CDR3 loop spans 14 amino acids. The trim removed 1 base at V and 11 bases at J, leaving 8 bases unmatched. As DNA, the CDR3 is TGTGCCAGCAGCCAAGGAGGACCGGGACAGAAGCAGTTCTTC. Protein: CASSQGGPGQKQFF.

The V call is TRBV7-9, the J call TRBJ2-6; D gene unclear. The length of the CDR3 is 17 residues. The germline V gene has CDR1 SEHNR and CDR2 FQNEAQ (reference sequence). The V and J ends lost 3 bases and 0 bases respectively, with 12 bases between them. The CDR3 sequence: CASSLDHRDSGANVLTF. The CDR3 DNA sequence: TGTGCCAGCAGCTTGGACCATAGAGACTCTGGGGCCAACGTCCTGACTTTC.

The genes are TRBV6-6 and TRBJ2-7; a weak D match, TRBD2 (6 bases). Germline V gives CDR1 MNHNY, CDR2 SVGAGI (reference sequence). Trimming took 0 bases from V and 2 from J, leaving 11 bases between them. This CDR3 is built from 15 residues. The CDR3 nucleotides read TGTGCCAGCAGTTACTCCCGTCCGGGAGCCTACGAGCAGTACTTC. It codes for CASSYSRPGAYEQYF.

The rearrangement uses TRBV27 and TRBJ1-2, with D unclear. From germline, CDR1 is MNHEY and CDR2 SMNVEV (reference sequence). The ends were cut back, 0 bases at V and 3 bases at J, with 11 bases in the middle. The CDR3 length is 15 residues. CDR3 loop: CASSLSGMVDYGYTF. CDR3 coding DNA: TGTGCCAGCAGTTTATCCGGGATGGTCGACTATGGCTACACCTTC.

The chain couples TRBV18 to TRBJ2-3; a possible D gene is TRBD2 (6 bases). CDR3 length equals 14 residues. V was trimmed by 1 base and J by 1 base, leaving 6 bases between them. The germline CDR1 and CDR2 sequences are KGHSH and LQKENI. CDR3 sequence reads: CASSPRGGTDTQYF. CDR3 nucleotide sequence: TGTGCCAGCTCACCACGGGGGGGCACAGATACGCAGTATTTT.

The V and J genes are TRBV2 and TRBJ1-2; D gene unclear. V was shortened by 2 bases and J by 2 bases, with 0 bases between the two germline ends. The CDR3 totals 11 residues. Germline assignment: CDR1 SNHLY and CDR2 FYNNEI. The CDR3 bases are TGTGCCAGCAGTGAAAACTATGGCTACACCTTC. Its translation: CASSENYGYTF.

The CDR3 DNA sequence: TGTGCCAGTACCCCGGACAGGAGCTCTGGAAACACCATATATTTT. Its translation: CASTPDRSSGNTIYF. This rearrangement joins TRBV19 to TRBJ1-3; TRBD1 matches at 7 bases. CDR1 LNHDA and CDR2 SQIVND come from the germline V gene (reference sequence). The CDR3 totals 15 residues. The junction had 6 bases not matched to a gene; V was cut back by 7 bases and J by 0 bases.

The V and J genes are TRBV5-1 and TRBJ1-1, with D hard to call. Trimming took off 1 base at V and 0 bases at J, with 25 bases between the two ends. This CDR3 contains 20 residues. Per the germline V gene, CDR1 is SGHRS and CDR2 is YFSETQ. The CDR3 nucleotides read TGCGCCAGCAGCTTGAAACTAAGCCTCCACGGGTCGGTAATGAACACTGAAGCTTTCTTT. This translates into CASSLKLSLHGSVMNTEAFF.

V usage is TRBV6-5 and J usage is TRBJ2-7; 12 bases fit TRBD2. Germline V gene lookup returns CDR1 MNHEY and CDR2 SVGAGI. V lost 7 bases, J lost 7 bases, and 8 bases stayed unmatched. The CDR3 length is 14 residues. CDR3 bases: TGTGCCAGCAAGACCGGACTAGCGGGACTTGAGCAGTACTTC. It encodes CASKTGLAGLEQYF.

V and J are TRBV6-4 and TRBJ2-1; D gene uncertain. Trimming shortened V by 0 bases and J by 3 bases, and 3 bases separated the two germline ends. The CDR3 is 13 amino acids. Germline CDR1 is MRHNA and CDR2 is SNTAGT. This chain's CDR3 is CASSDSDYNEQFF. In DNA, the CDR3 is TGTGCCAGCAGTGACTCGGACTACAATGAGCAGTTCTTC.

The chain combines TRBV10-2 with TRBJ2-2, with TRBD2 identical over 7 bases. The CDR3 has 16 amino acids. The junction had 13 bases not matched to a gene; V was cut back by 6 bases and J by 6 bases. Looked up from germline, CDR1 is WSHSY and CDR2 is SAAADI. CDR3 protein: CASRGLADYLAGELFF. CDR3 nucleotide sequence: TGCGCCAGCAGGGGGCTAGCGGACTACCTGGCCGGGGAGCTGTTTTTT.

The chain employs TRBV19 and TRBJ1-4; D call uncertain. This CDR3 contains 13 residues. From germline, CDR1 is LNHDA and CDR2 SQIVND (reference sequence). The V gene lost 3 bases and the J gene lost 7 bases, with 9 bases spanning the gap. Here the CDR3 reads CASSISRGEKLFF. As DNA, the CDR3 is TGTGCCAGTAGTATTTCCCGGGGTGAAAAACTGTTTTTT. Looking up the rest from reference TRBV19 and TRBJ1-4 gives the full variable domain: DGGITQSPKYLFRKEGQNVTLSCEQNLNHDAMYWYRQDPGQGLRLIYYSQIVNDFQKGDIAEGYSVSREKKESFPLTVTSAQKNPTAFYLCASSISRGEKLFFGSGTQLSVL.

The V call is TRBV7-2, the J call TRBJ2-7, with TRBD2 identical over 9 bases. The CDR3 has 15 residues. Unmatched junction bases numbered 5, after V lost 3 bases and J lost 2 bases. From germline, CDR1 is SGHTA and CDR2 FQGNSA. The CDR3 bases are TGTGCCAGCAGCTTCGCCGGGACTAGCCCCTACGAGCAGTACTTC. It specifies CASSFAGTSPYEQYF.

The rearrangement links TRBV7-3 to TRBJ2-3; tentatively, D is TRBD1 (7 bases). Germline CDR1 SGHTA, CDR2 FQGTGA. The CDR3 is 14 residues long. The germline V and J ends were trimmed by 3 bases and 8 bases, with 15 bases remaining between them. The CDR3, as DNA: TGTGCCAGCAGCTTCGGGGGTGCAGGGGGTACGCAGTATTTT. As protein: CASSFGGAGGTQYF.

The table lists this clone with a count of one. The chain uses TRBV5-1 and TRBJ2-2, with a tentative D call TRBD2 (6 bases). CDR1 is SGHRS and CDR2 is YFSETQ in the germline V gene. The CDR3 is 14 amino acids. The V end was cut by 4 bases, the J end by 5 bases, with 12 bases between. CDR3 in amino acids: CASSHQEGTGELFF. DNA of the CDR3: TGCGCCAGCAGCCACCAGGAGGGTACCGGGGAGCTGTTTTTT.

The chain uses TRBV5-1 and TRBJ2-5; the D is unclear. Germline loops: CDR1 SGHRS, CDR2 YFSETQ. The CDR3 totals 12 residues. Trimming removed 0 bases at V and 1 base at J, with 1 base between. The CDR3 DNA is TGCGCCAGCAGCTTGGCCCAAGAGACCCAGTACTTC. Protein sequence: CASSLAQETQYF.

The V and J genes are TRBV7-9 and TRBJ2-5; maybe TRBD1 (6 bases). This CDR3 is built from 15 residues. Germline assignment: CDR1 SEHNR and CDR2 FQNEAQ (reference sequence). The germline V and J ends were trimmed by 6 bases and 4 bases, with 18 bases remaining between them. The CDR3 region is CASSHGTSGAETQYF. In DNA, the CDR3 is TGTGCCAGCAGTCACGGGACAAGCGGCGCAGAGACCCAGTACTTC.

This clone was recorded once. The V and J genes are TRBV28 and TRBJ2-1, with D unresolved. This CDR3 is 15 amino acids long. Germline CDR1 reads MDHEN; CDR2 reads SYDVKM. V lost 3 bases and J 9 bases, leaving 18 bases between the germline ends. CDR3 sequence reads: CASSFSNSRVGEQFF. The CDR3 coding sequence is TGTGCCAGCAGTTTTTCGAACAGCCGGGTTGGTGAGCAGTTCTTC.

V usage is TRBV7-9 and J usage is TRBJ1-6; D remains unclear. Trimming left V 5 bases short and J 18 bases short, with 17 bases between. The CDR3 is 12 residues long. The V gene's germline CDR1 is SEHNR and CDR2 FQNEAQ (reference sequence). CDR3 nucleotides: TGTGCCAGCAGCAGTCTTGTCGGGCGGCCCCACTTT. Its translation is CASSSLVGRPHF.

In its sample, this clone was seen once. V and J are TRBV28 and TRBJ1-5; TRBD1 aligns across 8 bases. Trimming cost V 2 bases and J 7 bases; bases outside gene matches: 10. Germline lookup yields CDR1 MDHEN and CDR2 SYDVKM. The CDR3 runs 16 residues. The CDR3 DNA is TGTGCCAGCAGTTTAGCGGGGCAGGGGGCTAGGCAGCCCCAGCATTTT. Translation gives CASSLAGQGARQPQHF.

The chain is built from TRBV18 and TRBJ2-7, with 13 bases matching TRBD2. V shed 4 bases and J 4 bases; nucleotides not matched to a gene: 1. CDR3 length: 14 residues. CDR1 KGHSH and CDR2 LQKENI come from the germline V gene. The CDR3 sequence: CASSLGLAGYEQYF. CDR3 coding DNA: TGTGCCAGCTCACTGGGACTAGCGGGATACGAGCAGTACTTC.

The gene calls are TRBV30 and TRBJ1-2; the match to TRBD1 covers 7 bases. The CDR3 has 11 amino acids. The trim removed 7 bases at V and 3 bases at J, leaving 2 bases unmatched. CDR1 GTSNPN and CDR2 SVGIG come from the germline V gene (reference sequence). The CDR3 loop reads CASQGDYGYTF. The CDR3 region has the DNA TGTGCCTCCCAGGGGGACTATGGCTACACCTTC.

This sequence joins TRBV28 and TRBJ2-7; TRBD2 is a possible D gene (6 bases). Germline V gives CDR1 MDHEN, CDR2 SYDVKM. This CDR3 contains 17 residues. Deletions cut 2 bases from V and 2 bases from J, with 19 bases between. The DNA for the CDR3 is TGTGCCAGCAGTTTAAACTCTGGAACTAGCAGAGCCTACGAGCAGTACTTC. Amino acids: CASSLNSGTSRAYEQYF.

This chain joins TRBV27 and TRBJ2-2; 10 nucleotides match TRBD1. Losses at the gene ends were 4 bases for V and 9 bases for J; bases not matched to a gene: 8. This CDR3 has 15 residues. CDR1 MNHEY and CDR2 SMNVEV come from the germline V gene (reference sequence). The CDR3 protein is CASSSIRQGARELFF. CDR3 sequence (DNA): TGTGCCAGCAGTTCAATACGACAGGGGGCAAGGGAGCTGTTTTTT.

The rearrangement uses TRBV5-1 and TRBJ2-1; 8 positions match TRBD2. Trimming cost V 4 bases and J 6 bases; bases outside gene matches: 9. This CDR3 is 15 amino acids long. Germline-derived CDR1 and CDR2 are SGHRS and YFSETQ. CDR3 nucleotide sequence: TGCGCCAGCAGCCTTCCGCGGACTAGCTTCAATGAGCAGTTCTTC. It specifies CASSLPRTSFNEQFF.

This clone occurred a few times. For the CDR3, the DNA is TGCAGTGCTGAGGATGGGGAGACCCAGTACTTC. Translated, it gives CSAEDGETQYF. J is TRBJ2-5 and V is TRBV20-1; D unclear. CDR3 length: 11 amino acids. Trimming pared 5 bases from V and 5 bases from J, leaving 9 bases between. Germline V CDR1 and CDR2: DFQATT, SNEGSKA (reference sequence).

This clone showed up just once. This chain connects TRBV6-1 to TRBJ1-6, with D perhaps TRBD1 (6 bases). This CDR3 contains 15 residues. Germline values: CDR1 MNHNS, CDR2 SASEGT. Trimming took off 7 bases at V and 9 bases at J, with 19 bases between the two ends. Written as DNA, the CDR3 is TGTGCCAGCACCGGGGCAGGGGACATCCGTTCACCCCTCCACTTT. This translates into CASTGAGDIRSPLHF.